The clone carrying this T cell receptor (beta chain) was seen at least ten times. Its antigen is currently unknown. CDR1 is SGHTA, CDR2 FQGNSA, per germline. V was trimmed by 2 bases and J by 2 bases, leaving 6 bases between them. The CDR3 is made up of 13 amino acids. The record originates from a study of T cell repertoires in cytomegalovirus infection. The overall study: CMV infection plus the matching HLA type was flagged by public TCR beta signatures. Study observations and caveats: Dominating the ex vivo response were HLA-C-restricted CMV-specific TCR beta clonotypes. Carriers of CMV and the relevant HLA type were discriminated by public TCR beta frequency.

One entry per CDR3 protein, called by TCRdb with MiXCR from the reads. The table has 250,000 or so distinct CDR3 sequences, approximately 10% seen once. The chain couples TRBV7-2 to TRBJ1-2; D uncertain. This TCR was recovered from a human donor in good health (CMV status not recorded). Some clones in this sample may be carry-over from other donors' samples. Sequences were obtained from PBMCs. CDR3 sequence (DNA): TGTGCCAGCAGCTTACAGGAGAACTATGGCTACACCTTC. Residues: CASSLQENYGYTF.